This T cell receptor (beta chain) came from a study of blood T cell repertoires in COVID-19. For the study at large: Sample material is recorded as cDNA or gDNA derived from T cells, B-cell-depleted T cells, or PBMCs.

This clone was picked up one time. Germline lookup yields CDR1 SGHDT and CDR2 YYEEEE. Trimming removed 4 bases at V and 8 bases at J, with 30 bases between. This CDR3 contains 18 residues. In the original workflow: Using reference gene primer amplification, nucleated cell counts were estimated. Sequenced by immunoSEQ multiplex PCR; TCRdb stores in-frame clones only, minus some. V and J calls plus clone size are reproduced from that table; the DNA served to infer D and trimming. The sample lists under 250,000 clones, about four fifths occurring once. J is TRBJ1-2 and V is TRBV5-6, with a weak D call TRBD1 (5 bases). Source material: peripheral blood. This clonotype originated in a man older than 75 with acute or convalescent COVID-19. The chain's CDR3 is CASSVGGGTMTLRRGYTF. CDR3 bases: TGTGCCAGCAGCGTGGGCGGAGGGACCATGACCTTAAGACGGGGCTACACCTTC.